In its sample, the clone carrying this TCR beta chain was seen a few times. Its antigen is undetermined. This CDR3 contains 15 residues. Trimming took 3 bases from V and 5 from J; bases not matched to a gene: 8. Germline CDR1 KGHSH, CDR2 LQKENI. These data come from a study of T cells in Graves' hyperthyroidism and ophthalmopathy. Across the study: Specimen type is peripheral blood, collected at initial diagnosis prior to any treatment. Points from the study as a whole: Most thyroid clonotypes that were expanded above 0.001 also turned up in blood.

TCR beta CDR3 region amplification was performed from RNA transcripts. The HTBI primer set served for first-round RT-PCR of the TCR CDR3. From the multiplex PCR reads, TCRdb called clonotypes with MiXCR, one entry per CDR3 protein. The table records 700,000 to 950,000 distinct CDR3 sequences, approximately 36% of them present only once. Stable Graves' hyperthyroidism meant no ophthalmopathy progression within 18 months. Diagnosis rested on symptoms, serum thyroxine and TRAb, thyroid ultrasound, and orbital computed tomography. The chain has TRBV18 and TRBJ2-5, with 8 bases aligning to TRBD1. This clonotype originated in a woman between 35 and 50 years old with Graves' hyperthyroidism. Sample: blood. The CDR3 loop is CASSPDRGGRETQYF. The CDR3 DNA follows: TGTGCCAGCTCACCTGACAGGGGTGGACGCGAGACCCAGTACTTC.